The present TCR beta chain was sequenced within a study of CD8 T cells in ankylosing spondylitis. Overall study results and limits: Ankylosing spondylitis blood appeared to carry a characteristic TCR beta motif of several highly homologous variants.

Regarding this clonotype: No antigen is known for it.

TCRdb reanalysed the 5' RACE reads using MiXCR and keeps one entry per CDR3 protein. The table has about 440,000 distinct CDR3 sequences, 17% seen once. The V end was cut by 3 bases, the J end by 0 bases, with 6 bases between. There are 12 residues in the CDR3. CDR1 and CDR2 from the germline V gene are DFQATT and SNEGSKA (reference sequence). This chain uses TRBV20-1 with TRBJ2-7, with D hard to call. The specimen was blood, either unsorted or a sorted T cell fraction (not recorded which). This TCR came from a male donor with ankylosing spondylitis. This CDR3 is CSASASSYEQYF. CDR3 nucleotide sequence: TGCAGTGCTAGCGCTAGCTCCTACGAGCAGTACTTC.